The 10 T cell receptor beta chains below all came from one sample that was sequenced in a study of human T cells and chemical hapten exposure. Time point given: patch test 3, about 24 weeks after DPC sensitization. Treatment noted: therapeutic diphenylcyclopropenone sensitization with weekly scalp DPC. One entry per CDR3 protein, called by TCRdb with MiXCR from the RACE reads. The sample has 190,000 or so distinct CDR3 sequences, around 23% seen once. Sequenced here: whole blood, sampled in connection with sensitization to the hapten diphenylcyclopropenone (DPC). These receptors came from a woman aged 40 to 50 with alopecia areata. Some clones in this sample may be carry-over from other donors' samples.

J is TRBJ2-1 and V is TRBV20-1; no firm D call. Germline loops: CDR1 DFQATT, CDR2 SNEGSKA (reference sequence). The V gene lost 3 bases and the J gene lost 3 bases, with 12 bases spanning the gap. The CDR3 covers 14 residues. CDR3 amino acids: CSASPQIDYNEQFF. CDR3 nucleotides: TGCAGTGCTAGCCCCCAGATTGACTACAATGAGCAGTTCTTC.

The chain combines TRBV20-1 with TRBJ1-1; the match to TRBD1 covers 7 bases. After removal of 3 bases from V and 4 bases from J, the junction contained 11 bases not matched to a gene. The CDR3 length is 15 residues. The germline V gene has CDR1 DFQATT and CDR2 SNEGSKA (reference sequence). CDR3 coding DNA: TGCAGTGCTAGGGAACAGGGGTTCCTTGCCACTGAAGCTTTCTTT. Translation gives CSAREQGFLATEAFF.

The rearrangement joins TRBV6-2 or TRBV6-3 to TRBJ1-1; D is possibly TRBD1 (5 bases). Trimming took 5 bases from V and 1 from J, leaving 11 bases between them. CDR3 length equals 14 residues. Germline-derived CDR1 and CDR2 are MNHEY and SVGEGT. CDR3 bases: TGTGCCAGCAGTCGCGGGACGACGAACACTGAAGCTTTCTTT. Encoded protein: CASSRGTTNTEAFF.

The chain carries TRBV20-1 and TRBJ1-6, with D possibly being TRBD1 (6 bases). The germline CDR1 and CDR2 sequences are DFQATT and SNEGSKA (reference sequence). This CDR3 is 16 amino acids long. V lost 0 bases to trimming and J lost 10 bases, with 19 bases between them. CDR3 sequence: CSARDSPSAGGSPLHF. As DNA, the CDR3 is TGCAGTGCTAGAGATAGCCCCTCCGCCGGGGGCTCACCCCTCCACTTT.

This clonotype was counted a few times. The chain couples TRBV6-5 to TRBJ2-7; 10 positions match TRBD1. J was trimmed by 8 bases and V by 4 bases; bases with no gene match: 2. CDR1 MNHEY and CDR2 SVGAGI come from the germline V gene. This CDR3 spans 12 amino acids. The CDR3 sequence is CASSSGQGKQYF. The CDR3 bases are TGTGCCAGCAGTTCGGGACAGGGGAAGCAGTACTTC.

J is TRBJ2-3 and V is TRBV4-3, with a weak D call TRBD2 (5 bases). The CDR3 has 16 amino acids. The germline CDR1 and CDR2 sequences are LGHNA and YSLEER. Trimming stripped 0 bases from V and 2 bases from J, with 12 bases between. For the CDR3, the DNA is TGCGCCAGCAGCCAAGACCCAGCGGCCTTCACAGATACGCAGTATTTT. It is translated as CASSQDPAAFTDTQYF.

This clonotype was detected only a few times. This rearrangement joins TRBV6-6 to TRBJ2-2, with TRBD2 matching over 11 bases. This CDR3 region has 16 residues. CDR1 is MNHNY, CDR2 SVGAGI, per germline (reference sequence). V shed 6 bases, J shed 3 bases, and the junction held 6 bases outside the gene matches. In DNA form, the CDR3 reads TGTGCCAGCAGACCACCGGGACTAGCGGACACCGGGGAGCTGTTTTTT. As protein: CASRPPGLADTGELFF.

This clonotype has more than one count but fewer than ten. The chain joins TRBV29-1 to TRBJ2-3, with a tentative D call TRBD2 (5 bases). This CDR3 contains 13 residues. The germline CDR1 and CDR2 sequences are SQVTM and ANQGSEA. Trimming took 8 bases from V and 2 from J, leaving 14 bases between them. The CDR3 reads CSLRRTYTDTQYF. CDR3 DNA: TGCAGCCTTCGGAGGACCTACACAGATACGCAGTATTTT.

This clonotype came up a few times. The chain carries TRBV10-3 and TRBJ2-3; weak D call: TRBD2 (5 bases). There are 14 residues in the CDR3. V was pared by 5 bases and J by 2 bases, with 11 bases between. Germline CDR1 is ENHRY and CDR2 is SYGVKD. This CDR3 reads CAISRGQSTDTQYF. The CDR3 DNA follows: TGTGCCATCAGTCGGGGTCAATCCACAGATACGCAGTATTTT.

V gene TRBV5-1 combines with J gene TRBJ2-1; a possible D gene is TRBD2 (5 bases). V was shortened by 4 bases and J by 6 bases, with 17 bases between the two germline ends. The germline CDR1 and CDR2 sequences are SGHRS and YFSETQ. The CDR3 has 15 residues. CDR3 nucleotide sequence: TGCGCCAGCAGCGCACGGACTGGGATCTCCAATGAGCAGTTCTTC. Translated: CASSARTGISNEQFF.